One T cell receptor beta chain is described in this entry. This record comes from a study of PD-L1 blockade in urothelial cancer. The CDR3 loop spans 13 amino acids. Per the germline V gene, CDR1 is SGHTA and CDR2 is FQGTGA. With 4 bases removed from V and 5 bases from J, the gap between germline ends came to 11 bases. Each PCR contained spiked-in synthetic TCR analog templates. The assay was immunoSEQ multiplex PCR, and TCRdb's table has in-frame clones only and misses some. The data contain 25,000 to 30,000 clones, under 90% of them singletons. Sample time point: peripheral blood 6 weeks after treatment start.

The V gene is TRBV7-3, the J gene TRBJ1-1; TRBD1 is a possible D gene (5 bases). The source material was PBMCs, sampled around atezolizumab (anti-PD-L1) treatment. The origin of this receptor is a man aged 70-80 years with urothelial cancer. The CDR3 DNA follows: TGTGCCAGCAGCTGGGGACTTGGGACTGAAGCTTTCTTT. This gives the protein CASSWGLGTEAFF.